Listed below are T cell receptor beta chains from one sample, sequenced in a study of shared clonotypes between healthy human individuals. Assay used: immunoSEQ multiplex PCR; TCRdb lists only in-frame clones, some missing. The sample has 600,000 to 750,000 clones, around 90% seen once. Sequenced input: memory CD8+ T cells from PBMCs. These receptors were obtained from a man between 18 and 29 years old in good health. Some clones in this sample may be carry-over from other donors' samples. Both conserved end residues are part of each CDR3.

>TRBV5-1|TRBJ2-3
CASSTQGAGTDTQYF
>TRBV14|TRBJ2-2
CASSQVSGSNTGELFF
>TRBV29-1|NA
CSVVAGLAYEQYF
>TRBV10-1|TRBJ2-7
CASRGGTHSYEQYF
>TRBV7-9|TRBJ1-3
CASSQRVPTSGNTIYF
>TRBV7-9|TRBJ1-2
CASSLLGRANYGYTF
>TRBV19|TRBJ2-5
CASSIDLRTEETQYF
>TRBV7-6|TRBJ2-7
CASSLVARSYEQYF
>TRBV25-1|TRBJ2-7
CASSWTYEQYF
>TRBV7-9|TRBJ2-1
CASSGGLEIPNEQFF
>TRBV11-1|TRBJ2-1
CASSLGRRGPNEQFF
>TRBV21-1|TRBJ2-3
CAFLAGADTQYF
>TRBV6-1|TRBJ1-1
CASSEVTRANTEAFF
>TRBV5-4|TRBJ2-1
CASSYRAYNEQFF
>TRBV6-1|TRBJ1-1
CASTEVQGGTEAFF
>TRBV27|TRBJ2-2
CASSTRLGTSGAGELFF
>TRBV13|TRBJ2-7
CASSSYGGTDPYEQYF
>TRBV27|TRBJ2-3
CASRPSTDTQYF
>TRBV11-2|TRBJ1-1
CASSLGAGGNTEAFF
>TRBV5-4|TRBJ1-1
CASSKLGGEAFF
>TRBV9|TRBJ1-1
CASSDGQTTEAFF
>TRBV5-5|TRBJ2-4
CASSPSGRGNIQYF
>TRBV11-2|TRBJ1-2
CASSLTGGDYGYTF